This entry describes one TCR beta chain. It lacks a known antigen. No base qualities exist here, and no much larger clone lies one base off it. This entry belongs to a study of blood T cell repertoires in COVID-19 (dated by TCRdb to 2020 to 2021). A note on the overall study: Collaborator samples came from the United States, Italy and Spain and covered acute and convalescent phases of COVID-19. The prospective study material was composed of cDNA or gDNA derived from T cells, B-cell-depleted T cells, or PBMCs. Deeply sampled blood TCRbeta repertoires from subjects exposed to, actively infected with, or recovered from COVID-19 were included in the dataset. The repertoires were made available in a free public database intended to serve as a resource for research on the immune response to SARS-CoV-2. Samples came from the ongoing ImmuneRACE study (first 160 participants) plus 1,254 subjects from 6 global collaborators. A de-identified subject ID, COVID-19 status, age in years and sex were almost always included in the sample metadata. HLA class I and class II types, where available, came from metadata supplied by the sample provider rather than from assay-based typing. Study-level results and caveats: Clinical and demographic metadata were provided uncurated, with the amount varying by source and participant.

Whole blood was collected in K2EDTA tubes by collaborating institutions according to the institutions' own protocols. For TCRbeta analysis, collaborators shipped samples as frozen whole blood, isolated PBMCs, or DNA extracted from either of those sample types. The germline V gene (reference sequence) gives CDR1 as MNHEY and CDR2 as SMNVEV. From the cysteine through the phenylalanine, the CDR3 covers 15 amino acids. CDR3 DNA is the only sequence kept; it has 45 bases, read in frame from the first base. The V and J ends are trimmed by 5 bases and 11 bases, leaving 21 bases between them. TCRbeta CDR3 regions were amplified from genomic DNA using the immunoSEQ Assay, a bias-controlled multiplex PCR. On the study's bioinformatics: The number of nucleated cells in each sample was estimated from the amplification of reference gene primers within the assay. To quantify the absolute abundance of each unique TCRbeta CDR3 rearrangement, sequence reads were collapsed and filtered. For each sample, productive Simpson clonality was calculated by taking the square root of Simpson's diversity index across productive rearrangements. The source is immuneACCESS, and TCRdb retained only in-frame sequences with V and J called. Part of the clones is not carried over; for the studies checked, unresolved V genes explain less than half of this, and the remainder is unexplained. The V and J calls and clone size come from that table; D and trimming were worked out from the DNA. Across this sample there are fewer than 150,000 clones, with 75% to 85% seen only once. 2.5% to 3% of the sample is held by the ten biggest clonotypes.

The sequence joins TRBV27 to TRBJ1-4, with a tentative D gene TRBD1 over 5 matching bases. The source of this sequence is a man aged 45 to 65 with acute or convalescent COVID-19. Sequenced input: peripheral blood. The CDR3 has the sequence CASSPQRQGGGKLFF. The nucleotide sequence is TGTGCCAGCAGTCCCCAGAGGCAGGGCGGAGGGAAACTGTTTTTT.